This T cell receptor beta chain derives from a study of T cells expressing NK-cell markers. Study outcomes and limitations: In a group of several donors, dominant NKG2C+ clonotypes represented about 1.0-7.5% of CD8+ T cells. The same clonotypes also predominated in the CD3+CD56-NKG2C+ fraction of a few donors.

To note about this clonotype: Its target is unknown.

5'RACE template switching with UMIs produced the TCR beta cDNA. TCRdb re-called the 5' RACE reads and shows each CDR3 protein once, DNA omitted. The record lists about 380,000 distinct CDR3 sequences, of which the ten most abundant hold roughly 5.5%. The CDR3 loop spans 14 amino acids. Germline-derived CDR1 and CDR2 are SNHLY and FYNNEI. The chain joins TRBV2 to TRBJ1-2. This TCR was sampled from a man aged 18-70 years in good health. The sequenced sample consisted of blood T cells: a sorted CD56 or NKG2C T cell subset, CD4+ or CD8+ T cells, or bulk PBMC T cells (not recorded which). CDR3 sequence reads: CASSGQLANYGYTF.